Listed here are 29 T cell receptor beta chains from one sample, sequenced in a study of cytomegalovirus exposure and HLA in healthy donors. Vbeta (60) and Jbeta (13) primers were used in the PCR. The method was immunoSEQ multiplex PCR; TCRdb's version includes in-frame clones alone and lacks a portion of them. The sample carries about 130,000 clones, around 82% recorded once. Sequenced sample: PBMCs. All receptors come from a middle-aged woman in good health and CMV-seropositive.

The chain links TRBV11-2 to TRBJ2-1; D not resolved. CDR3 size: 14 residues. Trimming removed 1 base at V and 7 bases at J, with 11 bases between. From germline, CDR1 is SGHAT and CDR2 FQNNGV. The CDR3 DNA sequence: TGTGCCAGCAGCTTAGCCCTAGAGAGAAATGAGCAGTTCTTC. The encoded protein is CASSLALERNEQFF.

The CDR3 spells CASSDYREGTQYF. Here the CDR3 DNA reads TGTGCCAGCTCAGATTACAGGGAAGGGACCCAGTACTTC. The chain links TRBV18 to TRBJ2-5; D is possibly TRBD1 (6 bases). The CDR3 extends over 13 amino acids. Germline V gives CDR1 KGHSH, CDR2 LQKENI. V dropped 5 bases and J dropped 7 bases, with 14 bases sitting between them.

This chain uses TRBV5-4 with TRBJ2-7, with a tentative D call TRBD1 (5 bases). CDR1 and CDR2 from the germline V gene are SGHNT and YYREEE (reference sequence). V was shortened by 0 bases and J by 5 bases, with 15 bases between the two germline ends. The CDR3 totals 15 residues. CDR3 DNA sequence: TGTGCCAGCAGCTTGGAGCCAGGGCATGTAGACGAGCAGTACTTC. It specifies CASSLEPGHVDEQYF. Full variable domain (outside the CDR3, taken from reference TRBV5-4 and TRBJ2-7): ETGVTQSPTHLIKTRGQQVTLRCSSQSGHNTVSWYQQALGQGPQFIFQYYREEENGRGNFPPRFSGLQFPNYSSELNVNALELDDSALYLCASSLEPGHVDEQYFGPGTRLTVT.

The chain carries TRBV7-6 and TRBJ2-3; 10 bases are a match to TRBD2. Per germline, CDR1 SGHVS and CDR2 FNYEAQ. The CDR3 is made up of 19 amino acids. V shed 3 bases and J 0 bases; nucleotides not matched to a gene: 12. CDR3 in amino acids: CASSLGPGLAKTSTDTQYF. CDR3 DNA: TGTGCCAGCAGCTTGGGACCGGGACTAGCGAAGACTAGCACAGATACGCAGTATTTT.

For the CDR3, the DNA is TGTGCCAGCAGCCTACGGGGGGGAGCAGGGGCTGGAGATACGCAGTATTTT. This gives the protein CASSLRGGAGAGDTQYF. The V call is TRBV11-3, the J call TRBJ2-3; 8 nucleotides match TRBD2. From germline, CDR1 is SGHNT and CDR2 YENEEA. V shed 5 bases, J shed 5 bases, and the junction held 15 bases outside the gene matches. The CDR3 covers 17 residues.

This clone has just one count. The J gene is TRBJ2-1, the V gene TRBV6-5; possibly TRBD1 for D (5 bases). Per germline, CDR1 MNHEY and CDR2 SVGAGI. The V and J ends lost 2 bases and 3 bases respectively, with 14 bases between them. CDR3 length equals 16 residues. The CDR3 DNA follows: TGTGCCAGCAGTTACGGGGTGGTAGGGGACTACAATGAGCAGTTCTTC. This encodes CASSYGVVGDYNEQFF.

The J gene is TRBJ2-1, the V gene TRBV9; 7 positions match TRBD1. The CDR3 covers 17 residues. The J segment lost 6 bases and the V segment lost 3 bases, leaving 15 bases of the junction unmatched. Germline CDR1 is SGDLS and CDR2 is YYNGEE. The CDR3 bases are TGTGCCAGCAGCGCCCGCGGCCCGGGACAGCCTTCCAATGAGCAGTTCTTC. This codes for CASSARGPGQPSNEQFF.

This chain connects TRBV6-5 to TRBJ1-3, with a tentative D call TRBD1 (5 bases). Looked up from germline, CDR1 is MNHEY and CDR2 is SVGAGI. CDR3 length: 13 amino acids. V was cut by 6 bases and J by 1 base, with 7 bases left in between. The CDR3 coding sequence is TGTGCCAGCAGGGAGGGGTCTGGAAACACCATATATTTT. Its protein product is CASREGSGNTIYF.

The chain carries TRBV2 and TRBJ2-3; 7 positions match TRBD2. The CDR3 extends over 13 amino acids. The V and J ends lost 8 bases and 2 bases, in that order; junction bases with no gene match: 4. Germline V lookup: CDR1 SNHLY, CDR2 FYNNEI. The CDR3, as DNA: TGTGCCAGCGGGGGGGAACACACAGATACGCAGTATTTT. It codes for CASGGEHTDTQYF. Full variable domain (missing parts from reference TRBV2 and TRBJ2-3): EPEVTQTPSHQVTQMGQEVILRCVPISNHLYFYWYRQILGQKVEFLVSFYNNEISEKSEIFDDQFSVERPDGSNFTLKIRSTKLEDSAMYFCASGGEHTDTQYFGPGTRLTVL.

The chain combines TRBV14 with TRBJ2-1; TRBD2 matches at 10 bases. Germline trimming cut 3 bases from V and 6 bases from J; bases unmatched to any gene: 5. The CDR3 is made up of 15 amino acids. CDR1 SGHDN and CDR2 FVKESK come from the germline V gene. The CDR3 bases are TGTGCCAGCAGCCACACGGGACTAGCGAGCAATGAGCAGTTCTTC. Translated, it gives CASSHTGLASNEQFF.

The CDR3 DNA is TGTGCCAGCAGCTCGACAGGTAACACTGAAGCTTTCTTT. Translating it yields CASSSTGNTEAFF. The gene calls are TRBV7-8 and TRBJ1-1, with D perhaps TRBD1 (6 bases). Trimming left V 4 bases short and J 2 bases short, with 8 bases between. From germline, CDR1 is SGHVS and CDR2 FQNEAQ. The CDR3 covers 13 residues.

This rearrangement joins TRBV7-8 to TRBJ1-3, with TRBD1 identical over 8 bases. The CDR3 extends over 15 amino acids. Trimming took 5 bases from V and 1 from J; bases not matched to a gene: 4. Germline assignment: CDR1 SGHVS and CDR2 FQNEAQ. The CDR3 protein is CASSLRQGSGNTIYF. In DNA form, the CDR3 reads TGTGCCAGCAGCCTTAGACAGGGGTCTGGAAACACCATATATTTT.

The CDR3 loop is CAGLAGDRSNEQFF. The CDR3 region has the DNA TGTGCCGGGTTAGCGGGAGATCGCTCCAATGAGCAGTTCTTC. The rearrangement joins TRBV30 to TRBJ2-1; 9 positions match TRBD2. Germline V CDR1 and CDR2: GTSNPN, SVGIG (reference sequence). V shed 8 bases and J 6 bases; nucleotides not matched to a gene: 11. The CDR3 runs 14 residues.

This chain joins TRBV11-2 and TRBJ2-1, with D perhaps TRBD1 (5 bases). The CDR3 covers 13 residues. The V gene's germline CDR1 is SGHAT and CDR2 FQNNGV. Trimming shortened V by 1 base and J by 8 bases, and 9 bases separated the two germline ends. CDR3 amino acids: CASSLVPTDEQFF. Here the CDR3 DNA reads TGTGCCAGCAGCTTAGTGCCGACAGATGAGCAGTTCTTC.

V usage is TRBV10-3 and J usage is TRBJ2-5; TRBD1 matches at 8 bases. The J call is uncertain, as TRBJ2-7 better fits the DNA end. The germline V gene has CDR1 ENHRY and CDR2 SYGVKD. The length of the CDR3 is 11 residues. The CDR3 bases are TGTGCCATGGACAGGGTCCACGAGCAGTACTTC. This translates into CAMDRVHEQYF.

The CDR3 reads CASSVGDFNTGELFF. CDR3 in DNA: TGTGCCAGCAGCGTAGGGGACTTCAACACCGGGGAGCTGTTTTTT. This rearrangement joins TRBV9 to TRBJ2-2; D might be TRBD2 (6 bases). The CDR3 covers 15 residues. V gave up 0 bases and J gave up 2 bases, with 8 bases separating them. CDR1 is SGDLS and CDR2 is YYNGEE in the germline V gene. The whole variable domain, remainder taken from reference TRBV9 and TRBJ2-2, is DSGVTQTPKHLITATGQRVTLRCSPRSGDLSVYWYQQSLDQGLQFLIQYYNGEERAKGNILERFSAQQFPDLHSELNLSSLELGDSALYFCASSVGDFNTGELFFGEGSRLTVL.

This chain links TRBV13 with TRBJ2-7, with TRBD1 matching over 7 bases. After removal of 5 bases from V and 2 bases from J, the junction contained 9 bases not matched to a gene. Germline V CDR1 and CDR2: PRHDT, FYEKMQ (reference sequence). The CDR3 totals 15 residues. The CDR3 protein is CASSLLQTGPYEQYF. The DNA of the CDR3 is TGTGCCAGCAGCCTCCTCCAGACAGGGCCCTACGAGCAGTACTTC.

The CDR3 DNA reads as TGCGCCAGCTCCCCCGCGACTCCTAGGTCCAACTATGGCTACACCTTC. Protein product: CASSPATPRSNYGYTF. The chain employs TRBV5-1 and TRBJ1-2; the D is unclear. Germline CDR1 SGHRS, CDR2 YFSETQ. Deletions cut 7 bases from V and 2 bases from J, with 21 bases between. The CDR3 length is 16 residues.

This clone has just one count. CDR3 protein: CASVYRADTQYF. The CDR3 DNA follows: TGTGCCAGCGTCTACAGAGCAGATACGCAGTATTTT. This chain joins TRBV18 and TRBJ2-3; the D is unclear. Germline V gene data show CDR1 as KGHSH and CDR2 as LQKENI. CDR3 length: 12 amino acids. The V end lost 8 bases, the J end lost 4 bases, and 10 bases lay between the germline ends.

DNA of the CDR3: TGTGCCAGTACCCCAACTAGCGGGAGGGCCCTCAATTCCTACAATGAGCAGTTCTTC. It specifies CASTPTSGRALNSYNEQFF. The gene calls are TRBV19 and TRBJ2-1, with TRBD2 matching 13 bases. The V segment lost 7 bases and the J segment 1 base; nucleotides outside the gene matches: 13. The CDR3 is 19 amino acids. The V gene's germline CDR1 is LNHDA and CDR2 SQIVND (reference sequence).

The V and J genes are TRBV10-3 and TRBJ2-1; 9 bases match TRBD1. The CDR3 has 11 amino acids. With 5 bases clipped from V and 14 bases from J, the junction kept 4 bases outside the gene matches. Looked up from germline, CDR1 is ENHRY and CDR2 is SYGVKD. The CDR3 loop reads CAISPGTGKFF. Written as DNA, the CDR3 is TGTGCCATCAGTCCAGGGACAGGGAAGTTCTTC.

The chain has TRBV5-1 and TRBJ2-1, with 10 bases that match TRBD2. The CDR3 totals 16 residues. Germline CDR1 is SGHRS and CDR2 is YFSETQ. Trimming at V came to 0 bases and at J to 7 bases, leaving 7 bases not matched to a gene. This CDR3 is CASSLDLAGARNEQFF. In DNA, the CDR3 is TGCGCCAGCAGCTTGGACCTAGCGGGAGCGAGGAATGAGCAGTTCTTC.

V gene TRBV7-3 combines with J gene TRBJ2-1; 12 bases line up with TRBD2. V trimming: 0 bases; J trimming: 1 base; junction bases outside the gene matches: 4. CDR1 and CDR2 (germline): SGHTA, FQGTGA. The CDR3 runs to 18 residues. Here the CDR3 reads CASSLTGGTSGSYNEQFF. The CDR3 DNA sequence: TGTGCCAGCAGCTTAACAGGGGGGACTAGCGGGTCCTACAATGAGCAGTTCTTC.

The V gene is TRBV2, the J gene TRBJ2-1, with D tentatively TRBD2 (6 bases). This CDR3 is built from 16 residues. Germline values: CDR1 SNHLY, CDR2 FYNNEI. Trimming removed 1 base from V and 6 bases from J, with 16 bases in between. CDR3 region: CASSEVETGLGNEQFF. The CDR3 DNA reads as TGTGCCAGCAGTGAAGTGGAGACGGGACTGGGCAATGAGCAGTTCTTC.

The chain employs TRBV6-1 and TRBJ1-2, with 8 bases lining up with TRBD1. CDR3 length: 14 amino acids. Trimming removed 5 bases from V and 8 bases from J; junction bases left unmatched: 10. Germline V gene data show CDR1 as MNHNS and CDR2 as SASEGT. The CDR3: CASSRGTGGGGYTF. Written as DNA, the CDR3 is TGTGCCAGCAGTAGAGGGACAGGTGGGGGAGGCTACACCTTC.

The chain links TRBV27 to TRBJ2-2, with TRBD1 identical over 10 bases. The CDR3 loop spans 16 amino acids. Losses at the gene ends were 0 bases for V and 5 bases for J; bases not matched to a gene: 3. Germline values: CDR1 MNHEY, CDR2 SMNVEV (reference sequence). The CDR3 reads CASSLSDRGHTGELFF. The CDR3 DNA is TGTGCCAGCAGTTTATCCGACAGGGGGCATACCGGGGAGCTGTTTTTT.

The chain recombines TRBV5-1 with TRBJ1-5; 7 bases line up with TRBD1. With 5 bases clipped from V and 1 base from J, the junction kept 12 bases outside the gene matches. The CDR3 has 17 residues. Germline-derived CDR1 and CDR2 are SGHRS and YFSETQ. In DNA, the CDR3 is TGCGCCAGCAGAGAGATAGACAGGGTCTCGAGCAATCAGCCCCAGCATTTT. Translated: CASREIDRVSSNQPQHF.

In DNA form, the CDR3 reads TGTGCCAGTAGTCCACAACTGACTAGCGAGACCCAGTACTTC. Its protein is CASSPQLTSETQYF. The chain joins TRBV19 to TRBJ2-5; 7 positions agree with TRBD2. After removal of 5 bases from V and 5 bases from J, the junction contained 8 bases not matched to a gene. CDR1 and CDR2 from the germline V gene are LNHDA and SQIVND (reference sequence). This CDR3 region has 14 residues.

V gene TRBV28 combines with J gene TRBJ2-1; 13 bases agree with TRBD2. The ends lost 2 bases at V and 2 bases at J; junction bases unmatched: 0. Germline V gives CDR1 MDHEN, CDR2 SYDVKM. This CDR3 comprises 16 residues. The CDR3 is CASSLTSGGAYNEQFF. The DNA of the CDR3 is TGTGCCAGCAGTTTAACTAGCGGGGGGGCCTACAATGAGCAGTTCTTC.